Sequencing of this T cell receptor (beta chain) was carried out in a study of CD8+CD57+ T cells in acquired aplastic anemia (dated by TCRdb to between 2017 and 2018). About the full investigation: Extracted DNA from sorted CD4+ and CD8+ cells averaged approximately 3 ug, ranging from about 0.18 to 27.4 ug. CD8+CD57+ expansion was defined as frequency above the mean frequency observed in healthy subjects.

The CDR1 and CDR2 encoded by the germline V gene are MNHNS and SASEGT. There are 14 amino acids in the CDR3, from cysteine to phenylalanine inclusive. The sequence is cut down to CDR3 DNA, 42 bases in frame from base 1. Profiling of TCR beta VDJ combinations and CDR3 sequences used genomic DNA as the template. TCR repertoire sequencing was run on an Illumina HiSeq 2000. The authors' analysis ran thus. Repertoire assessment relied on Simpson's diversity index, CDR3 size and DJ length profiles, and TRBV/TRBJ rearrangement plots. The most abundant DNA sequence in the deep sequencing data was taken as the immunodominant clone. CDR3 amino acid sequences were screened for sharing across subjects and compared with published repertoires and the VDJdb database. Using fastp trimming at Q25 and MiXCR clonotype assembly, TCRdb reanalyzed the public sequencing data and kept in-frame beta chains. Under each unique CDR3 protein, matching rows form one entry showing the most common genes and DNA. It is TCRdb's table, rather than the study itself, that gives the V and J calls and clone size. For this sample there are some 160,000 distinct CDR3 sequences; 47% appear just once. The ten top clones hold roughly 3.1% of the sample.

What the work shows at the level of the full study, not this receptor alone: No significant difference in CD8+ Simpson's diversity was found between patients and healthy controls (P=0.060). Nearly 30 CD8+ CDR3 sequences were found in both patients and controls but appeared to be highly expressed in patients and within the immunodominant clones of the patients.

On this clonotype: Its cognate antigen has yet to be identified. A read error may be the cause here, since a much bigger clone is one base away.

Flow cytometry had shown CD8+CD57+ cell expansion in the patients selected for sequencing. Severe acquired aplastic anemia was diagnosed in all patients according to International Study of Aplastic Anemia and Agranulocytosis and Camitta criteria. No therapy had been received by the patients at the time of blood sampling. The study deep-sequenced TCR repertoires of sorted CD4+ and CD8+ blood T cells from severe aplastic anemia patients and healthy subjects. Patients were enrolled under clinicaltrials.gov protocols 00001620, 01623167, 00001397, 00071045, 00081523 and 00961064 in the USA. Ficoll-Paque density gradient centrifugation was used to isolate peripheral blood mononuclear cells. CD4+ and CD8+ T cells were sorted by FACS or magnetic beads before DNA extraction.

The specimen was sorted CD4+, CD8+, or CD8+CD57+ T cells (not recorded which) from PBMCs. This chain is built from TRBV6-1 and TRBJ2-7; 9 bases in the middle match TRBD1. This TCR came from a human donor with aplastic anemia. The CDR3 protein: CAGSATGGTYEQYF. The nucleotides are TGTGCCGGCAGTGCAACAGGGGGCACCTACGAGCAGTACTTC.